The 22 T cell receptor beta chains presented below share a single source sample, sequenced in a study of CD8 T cells in Susac syndrome (dated by TCRdb to between 2018 and 2021). Library preparation was by the immunoSEQ multiplex PCR assay. RNA was extracted using the RNeasy kit, and about 0.5 to 1 microgram was reverse transcribed with random hexamers. TCRdb reprocessed the public reads (quality trimming at Q25 with fastp, clone calling with MiXCR) and kept in-frame beta chains. Here each entry gathers all rows of one CDR3 protein and keeps the most common genes and DNA. The sample profile shows a few hundred thousand distinct CDR3 sequences; 95% of them were found once. The ten largest make up less than 0.095% of the sample. Material: CD4+ T cells from PBMCs. The receptors come from a human donor with multiple sclerosis.

The rearrangement uses TRBV29-1 and TRBJ2-5; 9 bases align to TRBD2. The CDR3 has 14 residues. The trim removed 1 base at V and 4 bases at J, leaving 4 bases unmatched. The V gene's germline CDR1 is SQVTM and CDR2 ANQGSEA. This CDR3 reads CSVEAVLAGETQYF. The CDR3 coding sequence is TGCAGCGTTGAAGCTGTACTAGCGGGAGAGACCCAGTACTTC. The full variable domain, with the rest looked up from reference TRBV29-1 and TRBJ2-5, is SAVISQKPSRDICQRGTSLTIQCQVDSQVTMMFWYRQQPGQSLTLIATANQGSEATYESGFVIDKFPISRPNLTFSTLTVSNMSPEDSSIYLCSVEAVLAGETQYFGPGTRLLVL.

The gene calls are TRBV9 and TRBJ1-1; D unclear. The CDR3 has 13 residues. CDR1 and CDR2 from the germline V gene are SGDLS and YYNGEE. Trimming removed 3 bases at V and 1 base at J, with 7 bases between. CDR3 residues: CASSGYSNTEAFF. CDR3 nucleotides: TGTGCCAGCAGCGGGTATTCGAACACTGAAGCTTTCTTT. Full variable domain (remainder filled in from reference TRBV9 and TRBJ1-1): DSGVTQTPKHLITATGQRVTLRCSPRSGDLSVYWYQQSLDQGLQFLIQYYNGEERAKGNILERFSAQQFPDLHSELNLSSLELGDSALYFCASSGYSNTEAFFGQGTRLTVV.

This sequence joins TRBV4-2 and TRBJ2-3; 15 nucleotides line up with TRBD2. This CDR3 has 20 amino acids. Trimming removed 3 bases from V and 2 bases from J; junction bases left unmatched: 12. Germline CDR1 LGHNA, CDR2 YNFKEQ. The CDR3 here is CASSHQLGTSGGLSTDTQYF. The DNA for the CDR3 is TGTGCCAGCAGCCACCAACTGGGGACTAGCGGGGGGCTTTCCACAGATACGCAGTATTTT.

The table lists this clonotype with a count of one. CDR3 nucleotides: TGTGCCAGCAGGGTAAACCAAGAGACCCAGTACTTC. Translated, it gives CASRVNQETQYF. The chain links TRBV2 to TRBJ2-5; D is undetermined. CDR1 and CDR2 from the germline V gene are SNHLY and FYNNEI. The CDR3 consists of 12 residues. Between the trimmed V and J ends, which lost 6 bases and 0 bases, there was a span of 5 bases.

The genes are TRBV9 and TRBJ2-7, with D tentatively TRBD1 or TRBD2 (6 bases each). The germline V and J ends were trimmed by 0 bases and 0 bases, with 19 bases remaining between them. This CDR3 comprises 18 residues. Germline V gene data show CDR1 as SGDLS and CDR2 as YYNGEE. The CDR3 loop reads CASSVEPNSGASSYEQYF. The CDR3 DNA sequence: TGTGCCAGCAGCGTAGAGCCCAATTCGGGGGCAAGCTCCTACGAGCAGTACTTC.

The genes are TRBV28 and TRBJ2-1, with D uncertain. Deletions cut 5 bases from V and 8 bases from J, with 10 bases between. The CDR3 spans 12 residues. The germline CDR1 and CDR2 sequences are MDHEN and SYDVKM. CDR3 bases: TGTGCCAGCAGTCTCAACACGCATGAGCAGTTCTTC. Translated, it gives CASSLNTHEQFF.

The chain combines TRBV28 with TRBJ2-6; no firm D call. The V end lost 8 bases, the J end lost 2 bases, and 13 bases lay between the germline ends. The CDR3 sequence is 15 residues long. The germline CDR1 and CDR2 sequences are MDHEN and SYDVKM. CDR3 DNA: TGTGCCAGCGAAAGTGATAGGACTGGGGCCAACGTCCTGACTTTC. As protein: CASESDRTGANVLTF.

This chain connects TRBV24-1 to TRBJ2-1; tentatively, D is TRBD1 or TRBD2 (5 bases each). The CDR3 is made up of 13 amino acids. The V end lost 4 bases, the J end lost 6 bases, and 9 bases lay between the germline ends. The germline V gene encodes CDR1 KGHDR and CDR2 SFDVKD. The CDR3 protein is CATSESGLNEQFF. The CDR3 DNA follows: TGTGCCACCAGTGAATCGGGGCTCAATGAGCAGTTCTTC.

The chain has TRBV20-1 and TRBJ2-3; 11 nucleotides align to TRBD2. The V segment lost 3 bases and the J segment 2 bases; nucleotides outside the gene matches: 4. Germline-derived CDR1 and CDR2 are DFQATT and SNEGSKA (reference sequence). CDR3 length: 15 residues. The CDR3: CSASDSGGATDTQYF. The CDR3 DNA reads as TGCAGTGCTAGTGATAGCGGGGGGGCCACAGATACGCAGTATTTT.

This chain connects TRBV29-1 to TRBJ2-1; D may be TRBD2 (6 bases). Germline values: CDR1 SQVTM, CDR2 ANQGSEA. This CDR3 comprises 15 residues. Trimming shortened V by 7 bases and J by 0 bases, and 16 bases separated the two germline ends. The CDR3: CSADRDLSSYNEQFF. In nucleotides, the CDR3 is TGCAGCGCAGACCGGGACTTGAGCTCCTACAATGAGCAGTTCTTC.

J is TRBJ2-5 and V is TRBV29-1, with TRBD2 matching 12 bases. This CDR3 comprises 16 residues. Germline lookup yields CDR1 SQVTM and CDR2 ANQGSEA. After removal of 5 bases from V and 4 bases from J, the junction contained 11 bases not matched to a gene. CDR3 bases: TGCAGCGTTCCGGGCCCTAGCGGGAGGGCCCGAGAGACCCAGTACTTC. Amino acid sequence: CSVPGPSGRARETQYF.

The chain recombines TRBV15 with TRBJ1-2; D gene ambiguous. Trimming took off 2 bases at V and 6 bases at J, with 13 bases between the two ends. The CDR3 sequence is 14 residues long. CDR1 LNHNV and CDR2 YYDKDF come from the germline V gene (reference sequence). The CDR3 nucleotides read TGTGCCACCAGCAGAATGGTTTCAGAAGATGGCTACACCTTC. Residues: CATSRMVSEDGYTF.

This chain joins TRBV30 and TRBJ1-5; D is unresolved. Germline-derived CDR1 and CDR2 are GTSNPN and SVGIG (reference sequence). Trimming removed 4 bases at V and 9 bases at J, with 19 bases between. The CDR3 loop spans 14 amino acids. CDR3 DNA sequence: TGTGCCTGGATGGCGGCCTCATCGACTGCGCCCCAGCATTTT. Translation gives CAWMAASSTAPQHF.

J is TRBJ2-1 and V is TRBV19; 9 positions match TRBD2. Per the germline V gene, CDR1 is LNHDA and CDR2 is SQIVND (reference sequence). The CDR3 covers 13 residues. V lost 6 bases and J lost 12; bases outside the gene matches: 9. DNA for the CDR3: TGTGCCAGTAGGACTAGCGGCCTGTCGGGGCAGTTCTTC. It translates to CASRTSGLSGQFF.

CDR3 nucleotide sequence: TGTGCCAGCAGCACCGACAGCCATCAGCCCCAGCATTTT. It codes for CASSTDSHQPQHF. The chain employs TRBV12-3 or TRBV12-4 and TRBJ1-5, with a weak D call TRBD1 (5 bases). The V gene lost 6 bases and the J gene lost 5 bases, with 11 bases spanning the gap. The CDR3 has 13 amino acids.

The V gene is TRBV25-1, the J gene TRBJ1-3; 9 positions agree with TRBD1. The CDR3 totals 15 residues. Germline CDR1 reads MGHDK; CDR2 reads SYGVNS. Trimming removed 8 bases from V and 3 bases from J; junction bases left unmatched: 8. In DNA, the CDR3 is TGTGCCAGCGTTAAACAGGGGGCTGGTGGAAACACCATATATTTT. Encoded protein: CASVKQGAGGNTIYF.

The V gene is TRBV29-1, the J gene TRBJ1-5; 8 positions agree with TRBD1. The CDR3 spans 14 residues. Trimming took 4 bases from V and 2 from J; bases not matched to a gene: 4. Germline CDR1 and CDR2: SQVTM and ANQGSEA. The CDR3: CSVAEQGGNQPQHF. The CDR3 nucleotides read TGCAGCGTTGCCGAACAGGGGGGCAATCAGCCCCAGCATTTT.

This clonotype was seen once. The V gene is TRBV10-3, the J gene TRBJ2-5, with TRBD2 identical over 10 bases. Germline lookup yields CDR1 ENHRY and CDR2 SYGVKD. This CDR3 region has 17 residues. With 0 bases clipped from V and 2 bases from J, the junction kept 6 bases outside the gene matches. The CDR3 is CAISESASGSGQETQYF. Here the CDR3 DNA reads TGTGCCATCAGTGAGTCGGCTAGCGGGAGCGGGCAAGAGACCCAGTACTTC.

J is TRBJ1-5 and V is TRBV27; D is ambiguous. The germline CDR1 and CDR2 sequences are MNHEY and SMNVEV (reference sequence). Trimming removed 6 bases at V and 1 base at J, with 10 bases between. This CDR3 has 14 amino acids. CDR3 in amino acids: CASRTVNSNQPQHF. As DNA, the CDR3 is TGTGCCAGCAGGACCGTGAACAGCAATCAGCCCCAGCATTTT.

The CDR3 spells CASSLFTSGEYNEQFF. CDR3 DNA: TGCGCCAGCAGCTTATTCACTAGCGGGGAATACAATGAGCAGTTCTTC. The chain is built from TRBV5-1 and TRBJ2-1; 10 nucleotides line up with TRBD2. The CDR3 length is 16 residues. J lost 4 bases, V lost 2 bases, and 6 bases had no gene match. Germline V lookup: CDR1 SGHRS, CDR2 YFSETQ.

The chain uses TRBV6-1 and TRBJ2-5; D remains unclear. There are 13 residues in the CDR3. The V end was cut by 4 bases, the J end by 2 bases, with 8 bases between. CDR1 and CDR2 (germline): MNHNS, SASEGT. In DNA form, the CDR3 reads TGTGCCAGCAGTGTACTTAGGCAAGAGACCCAGTACTTC. This translates into CASSVLRQETQYF.

The chain carries TRBV28 and TRBJ1-1; possible D gene TRBD1, 6 bases. CDR1 and CDR2 from the germline V gene are MDHEN and SYDVKM. V was cut by 6 bases and J by 7 bases, with 12 bases left in between. The CDR3 is made up of 12 amino acids. The CDR3 DNA is TGTGCCAGCAGCAAACTCAGGGGTGAAGCTTTCTTT. Translation gives CASSKLRGEAFF.